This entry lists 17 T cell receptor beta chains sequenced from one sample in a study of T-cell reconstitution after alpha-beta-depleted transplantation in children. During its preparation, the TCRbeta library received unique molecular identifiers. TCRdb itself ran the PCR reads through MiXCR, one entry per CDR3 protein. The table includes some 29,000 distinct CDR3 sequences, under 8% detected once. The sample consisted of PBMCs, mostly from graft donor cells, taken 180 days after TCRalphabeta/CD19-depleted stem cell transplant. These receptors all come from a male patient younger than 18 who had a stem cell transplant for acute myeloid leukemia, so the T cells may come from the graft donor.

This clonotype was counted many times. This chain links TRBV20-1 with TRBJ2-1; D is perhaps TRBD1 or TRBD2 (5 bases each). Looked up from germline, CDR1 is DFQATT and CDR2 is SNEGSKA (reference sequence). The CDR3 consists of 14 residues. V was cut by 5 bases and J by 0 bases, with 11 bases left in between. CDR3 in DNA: TGCAGTGCTGGACTGAGGGGCTCCTACAATGAGCAGTTCTTC. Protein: CSAGLRGSYNEQFF.

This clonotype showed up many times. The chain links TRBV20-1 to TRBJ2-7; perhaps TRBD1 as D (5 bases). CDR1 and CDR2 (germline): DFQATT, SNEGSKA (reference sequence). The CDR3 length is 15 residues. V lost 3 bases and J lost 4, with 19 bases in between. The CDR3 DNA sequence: TGCAGTGCTAGTTTTGGGCAGGGAAAACTTTACGAGCAGTACTTC. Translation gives CSASFGQGKLYEQYF.

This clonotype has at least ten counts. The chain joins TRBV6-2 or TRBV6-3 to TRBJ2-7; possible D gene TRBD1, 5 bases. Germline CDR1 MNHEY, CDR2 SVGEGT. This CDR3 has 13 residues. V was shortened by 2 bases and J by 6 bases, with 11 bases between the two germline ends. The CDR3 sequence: CASSYETASEQYF. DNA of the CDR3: TGTGCCAGCAGTTACGAGACAGCAAGCGAGCAGTACTTC.

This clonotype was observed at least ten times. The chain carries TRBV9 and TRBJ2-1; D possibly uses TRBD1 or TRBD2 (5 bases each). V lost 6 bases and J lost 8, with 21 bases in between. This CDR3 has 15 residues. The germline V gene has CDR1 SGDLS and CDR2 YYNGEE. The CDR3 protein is CASTQTGGDRDEQFF. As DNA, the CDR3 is TGTGCCAGCACCCAGACTGGGGGAGATCGGGATGAGCAGTTCTTC.

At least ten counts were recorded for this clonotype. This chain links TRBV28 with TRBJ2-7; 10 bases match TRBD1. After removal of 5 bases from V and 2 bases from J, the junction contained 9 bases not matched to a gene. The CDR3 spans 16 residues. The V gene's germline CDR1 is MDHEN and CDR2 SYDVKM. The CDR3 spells CASSGGGGTGAYEQYF. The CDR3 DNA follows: TGTGCCAGCAGTGGGGGGGGCGGGACAGGGGCCTACGAGCAGTACTTC.

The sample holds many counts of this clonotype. The CDR3 DNA reads as TGTGCCAGCTCACCACTCCAACTAGCGCTTCTTTACAATGAGCAGTTCTTC. It encodes CASSPLQLALLYNEQFF. The chain is built from TRBV18 and TRBJ2-1; 7 nucleotides line up with TRBD2. The CDR3 extends over 17 amino acids. Germline values: CDR1 KGHSH, CDR2 LQKENI. The ends lost 1 base at V and 4 bases at J; junction bases unmatched: 10.

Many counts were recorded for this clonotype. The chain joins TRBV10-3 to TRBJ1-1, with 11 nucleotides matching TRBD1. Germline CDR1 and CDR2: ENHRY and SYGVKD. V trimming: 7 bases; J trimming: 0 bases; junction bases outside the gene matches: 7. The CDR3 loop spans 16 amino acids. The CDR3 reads CAIKGTGGSVNTEAFF. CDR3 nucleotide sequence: TGTGCCATCAAGGGGACAGGGGGTAGTGTGAACACTGAAGCTTTCTTT.

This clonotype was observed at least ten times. The CDR3 reads CASSQELRGPGANVLTF. In DNA, the CDR3 is TGTGCCAGCAGCCAAGAACTCAGGGGGCCTGGGGCCAACGTCCTGACTTTC. The V call is TRBV4-2, the J call TRBJ2-6; the match to TRBD1 covers 8 bases. Per the germline V gene, CDR1 is LGHNA and CDR2 is YNFKEQ. The CDR3 has 17 amino acids. Trimming cost V 0 bases and J 2 bases; bases outside gene matches: 3.

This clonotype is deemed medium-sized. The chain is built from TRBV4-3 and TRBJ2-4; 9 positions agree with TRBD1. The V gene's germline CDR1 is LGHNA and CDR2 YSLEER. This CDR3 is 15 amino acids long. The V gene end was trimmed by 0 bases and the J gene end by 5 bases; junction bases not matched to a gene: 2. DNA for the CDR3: TGCGCCAGCAGCCAAGAGGACAGGGGCGAAAACATTCAGTACTTC. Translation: CASSQEDRGENIQYF.

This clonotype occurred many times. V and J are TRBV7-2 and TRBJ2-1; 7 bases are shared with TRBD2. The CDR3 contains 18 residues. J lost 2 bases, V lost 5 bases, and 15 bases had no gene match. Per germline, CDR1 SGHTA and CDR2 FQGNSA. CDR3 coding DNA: TGTGCCAGCAGCAAAACTAGCGCGAGTACCTTCGCCTACAATGAGCAGTTCTTC. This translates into CASSKTSASTFAYNEQFF. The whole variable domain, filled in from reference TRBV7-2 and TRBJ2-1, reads GAGVSQSPSNKVTEKGKDVELRCDPISGHTALYWYRQSLGQGLEFLIYFQGNSAPDKSGLPSDRFSAERTGGSVSTLTIQRTQQEDSAVYLCASSKTSASTFAYNEQFFGPGTRLTVL.

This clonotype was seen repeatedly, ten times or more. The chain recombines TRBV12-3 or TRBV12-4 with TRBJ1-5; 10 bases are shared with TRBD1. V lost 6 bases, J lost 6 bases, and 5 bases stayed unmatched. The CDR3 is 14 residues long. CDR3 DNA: TGTGCCAGCAGCCCGACAGGGGGCGGTCAGCCCCAGCATTTT. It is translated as CASSPTGGGQPQHF.

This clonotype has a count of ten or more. CDR3 DNA sequence: TGTGCCAGCAGTTTAAATAGATCTCCTGAGCAGTTCTTC. Its protein product is CASSLNRSPEQFF. The chain has TRBV27 and TRBJ2-1; no reliable D call. The germline gives CDR1 MNHEY, CDR2 SMNVEV (reference sequence). V was trimmed by 2 bases and J by 9 bases, leaving 11 bases between them. There are 13 residues in the CDR3.

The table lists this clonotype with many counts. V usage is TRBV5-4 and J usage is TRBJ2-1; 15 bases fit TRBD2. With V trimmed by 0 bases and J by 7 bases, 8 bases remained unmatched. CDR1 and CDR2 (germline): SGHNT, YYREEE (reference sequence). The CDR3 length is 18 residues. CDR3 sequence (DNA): TGTGCCAGCAGCTTGGAAGGACTAGCGGGGGGGCCTTGGAATGAGCAGTTCTTC. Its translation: CASSLEGLAGGPWNEQFF.

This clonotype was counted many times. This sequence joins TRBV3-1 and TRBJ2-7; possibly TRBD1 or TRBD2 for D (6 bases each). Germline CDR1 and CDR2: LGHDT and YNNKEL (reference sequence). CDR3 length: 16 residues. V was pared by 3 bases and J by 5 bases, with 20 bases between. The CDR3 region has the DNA TGTGCCAGCAGCCAGGGGGGCATAGGATGGGCGGACGAGCAGTACGTC. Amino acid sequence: CASSQGGIGWADEQYV.

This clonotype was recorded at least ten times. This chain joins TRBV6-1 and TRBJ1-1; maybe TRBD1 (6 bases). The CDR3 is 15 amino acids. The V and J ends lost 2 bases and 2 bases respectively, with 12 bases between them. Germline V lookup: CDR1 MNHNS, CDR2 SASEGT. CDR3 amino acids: CASSETGQLNTEAFF. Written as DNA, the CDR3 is TGTGCCAGCAGTGAAACCGGACAGCTTAACACTGAAGCTTTCTTT.

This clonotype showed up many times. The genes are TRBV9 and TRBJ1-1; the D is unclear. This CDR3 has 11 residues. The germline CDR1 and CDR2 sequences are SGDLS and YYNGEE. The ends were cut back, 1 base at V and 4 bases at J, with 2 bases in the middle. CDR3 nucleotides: TGTGCCAGCAGCGTAAGCACTGAAGCTTTCTTT. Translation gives CASSVSTEAFF.

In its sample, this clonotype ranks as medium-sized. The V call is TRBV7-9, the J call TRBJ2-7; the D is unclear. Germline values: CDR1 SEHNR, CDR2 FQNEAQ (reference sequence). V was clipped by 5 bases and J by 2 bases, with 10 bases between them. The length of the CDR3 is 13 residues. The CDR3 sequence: CASSPDKPYEQYF. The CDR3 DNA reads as TGTGCCAGCAGCCCTGACAAGCCCTACGAGCAGTACTTC.